This T cell receptor beta chain was sequenced in a study of T cells after yellow fever vaccination (dated by TCRdb to the late 2010s). As for the study more broadly: Libraries from fractions with low cell numbers were prepared with the SMART-Seq v4 Ultra Low Input RNA kit. Two healthy male donors made up the cohort, one aged 18 to 29 years and the other aged 30 to 40 years. To follow T-cell clones before and after both primary and booster YFV17D yellow fever vaccination, bulk TCR alpha and beta repertoires underwent longitudinal sequencing. Bulk PBMC replicates and cell subsets were isolated from blood drawn at multiple timepoints before and after both primary and secondary immunization.

Broader findings and caveats from the paper: After the booster, most clones that had expanded after primary vaccination were detected again (approximately 97% of CD4 and under 90% of CD8), suggesting broad maintenance of memory. Because abundant contaminating clonotypes from the bulk population could be contained in FACS-sorted repertoires, computational filtering was required. The study included only two donors, which limits how far the findings can be generalized. The secondary T-cell response was weaker than the primary response but faster, peaking on day 5 instead of day 15. A small share of clonotypes was detected in both CD4 and CD8 compartments, with the overlap likely arising from convergent recombination.

What the treatment or condition label conveys for this sample: live attenuated yellow fever vaccine strain. At each blood-draw timepoint, two biological replicates of bulk PBMCs were obtained. PBMCs were isolated from peripheral blood using a standard Ficoll-Paque protocol. RNA was extracted with TriZol from bulk PBMCs, CD4 and CD8 fractions, and dextramer-positive and dextramer-negative fractions. V was cut back by 0 bases and J by 2 bases, leaving a gap of 11 bases between them. The germline V gene (reference sequence) sets CDR1 to GTSNPN and CDR2 to SVGIG. The cysteine opens and the phenylalanine closes a CDR3 of 15 amino acids. Only CDR3 DNA remains: 45 bases, in frame from the first base. This clonotype was seen more than once but under ten times. Its antigen is still unknown. Per-base quality was not reported, and no clone a single base away is much larger than it. TCR cDNA was synthesized by 5'RACE template switching, through which a universal primer site and unique molecular identifiers were introduced. Priming for cDNA synthesis came from both the TCR alpha and TCR beta constant segments. Libraries were amplified in two PCR steps, with sample barcodes and sequencing adapters added in the second step. Sequencing of libraries was performed on Illumina HiSeq 2500 (2x100 bp) or NovaSeq (2x150 bp). On the authors' methods: MIGEC was used to demultiplex reads and collapse the reads into UMI consensus sequences, and MiXCR was used for V(D)J alignment. Clonotypes responding to the vaccine were identified with edgeR on replicate PBMC samples, with the criteria of FDR below 0.01 and a log2 fold change above 5 up to day 15. CD4 or CD8 identity was assigned to each bulk clonotype according to whether the clonotype was present at higher abundance in the sequenced CD4 repertoire or the sequenced CD8 repertoire. The raw public reads went through TCRdb reprocessing: fastp at Q25, MiXCR clone calling, in-frame beta chains kept. CDR3 protein duplicates are merged, each entry listing the most common genes and DNA. TCRdb, not the original authors, processed these V and J calls. This sample has 450,000 to 550,000 distinct CDR3 sequences in its table, and about a fifth of those were observed once. 13% to 15% of the sample is in the top ten clones.

The receptor comes from a man aged 25 to 45 who received the YFV17D yellow fever vaccine. The source was PBMCs, collected 15 days after the yellow fever booster vaccination. The rearrangement joined TRBV30 to TRBJ2-1; the D gene is perhaps TRBD2, on 5 matching bases. The nucleotide sequence reads as follows: TGTGCCTGGAGTGTACTGACCGGGGCCTACAATGAGCAGTTCTTC. Translated, it gives CAWSVLTGAYNEQFF. The full variable domain, with segments outside the CDR3 supplied by the reference TRBV30 and TRBJ2-1 proteins, appears as SQTIHQWPATLVQPVGSPLSLECTVEGTSNPNLYWYRQAAGRGLQLLFYSVGIGQISSEVPQNLSASRPQDRQFILSSKKLLLSDSGFYLCAWSVLTGAYNEQFFGPGTRLTVL.